This entry is about one TCR beta chain. The germline V gene encodes CDR1 SGHNT and CDR2 YENEEA. With 3 bases clipped from V and 6 bases from J, the junction kept 6 bases outside the gene matches. This CDR3 comprises 14 residues. Assay: immunoSEQ multiplex PCR; the TCRdb copy retains only in-frame clones and omits some. Of about 14,000 clones listed, approximately 88% were seen once; the top ten hold about 10%. The sample originates from a study of technical replicates of blood from a handful of donors. The sample comprised PBMCs. The V gene is TRBV11-3, the J gene TRBJ2-3; 7 bases agree with TRBD1. This clonotype was obtained from a human donor in good health. CDR3 nucleotides: TGTGCCAGCAGCTTCGACAGGGTCAGCGATACGCAGTATTTT. This codes for CASSFDRVSDTQYF.